This paragraph covers one TCR beta chain sequence. Its antigen is not identified. Researchers used genomic DNA as the template to profile TCR beta VDJ and CDR3. TCRdb processed the reads anew with MiXCR; each CDR3 protein has one entry. The repertoire includes hundreds of thousands of distinct CDR3 sequences, under 40% of them detected once, and 0.82% sits in the top ten. These data originate in a study of CD8+CD57+ T cells in acquired aplastic anemia. Study-level information: Average DNA yield from sorted CD4+ and CD8+ cells was around 3 ug.

Trimming left V 2 bases short and J 10 bases short, with 15 bases between. The CDR3 loop spans 15 amino acids. CDR1 and CDR2 (germline): SNHLY, FYNNEI. Whoever was chosen for sequencing had shown CD8+CD57+ cell expansion by flow cytometry. Study-level points and caveats: The study identified almost 30 CD8+ CDR3 sequences shared by patients and controls.

This chain connects TRBV2 to TRBJ1-6; D is perhaps TRBD1 (5 bases). The source is a human donor with aplastic anemia. Sequenced sample: sorted CD4+, CD8+, or CD8+CD57+ T cells (not recorded which) from PBMCs. The CDR3 sequence: CASSESDSGESPLHF. The CDR3 coding sequence is TGTGCCAGCAGTGAATCCGACTCGGGGGAATCACCCCTCCACTTT.